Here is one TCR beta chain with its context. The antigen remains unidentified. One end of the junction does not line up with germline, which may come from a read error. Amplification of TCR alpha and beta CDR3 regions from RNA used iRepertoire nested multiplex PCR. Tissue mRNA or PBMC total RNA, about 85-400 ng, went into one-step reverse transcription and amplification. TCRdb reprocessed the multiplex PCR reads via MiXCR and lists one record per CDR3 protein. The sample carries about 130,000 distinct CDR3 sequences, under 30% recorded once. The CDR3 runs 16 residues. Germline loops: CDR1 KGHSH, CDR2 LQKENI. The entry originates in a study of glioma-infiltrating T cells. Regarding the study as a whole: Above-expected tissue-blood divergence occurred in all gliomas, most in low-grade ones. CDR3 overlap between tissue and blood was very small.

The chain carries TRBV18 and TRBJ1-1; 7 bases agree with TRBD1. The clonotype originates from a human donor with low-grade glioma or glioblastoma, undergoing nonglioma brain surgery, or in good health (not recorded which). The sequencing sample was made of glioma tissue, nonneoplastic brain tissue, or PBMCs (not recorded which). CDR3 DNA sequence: TGTGCCAGCTCACCCGGGACAGCTAACATGAAAACTGAAGCTTTCTTT. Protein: CASSPGTANMKTEAFF.